Below are 26 T cell receptor beta chains sequenced from a single sample in a study of blood T cell repertoires in COVID-19. Assay: immunoSEQ multiplex PCR; the TCRdb copy retains only in-frame clones and omits some. The sample contains fewer than 200,000 clones, about 87% of which appear only once. The sample was peripheral blood. The origin of the receptors is a man aged 55 to 70 with acute or convalescent COVID-19.

V gene TRBV3-1 (or the pseudogene TRBV3-2) combines with J gene TRBJ1-6; 9 nucleotides line up with TRBD1. V lost 7 bases to trimming and J lost 9 bases; unmatched junction nucleotides: 10. The germline CDR1 and CDR2 sequences are LGHDT and YNNKEL (reference sequence). The CDR3 runs to 15 residues. In nucleotides, the CDR3 is TGTGCCAGCAACCTGATCCGGGACAGGGTTTCACCCCTCCACTTT. Amino acids: CASNLIRDRVSPLHF.

The V and J genes are TRBV29-1 and TRBJ1-5; 11 bases agree with TRBD1. Germline CDR1 and CDR2: SQVTM and ANQGSEA. The V gene end was trimmed by 6 bases and the J gene end by 3 bases; junction bases not matched to a gene: 4. The CDR3 is 14 amino acids. As DNA, the CDR3 is TGCAGCGTGGGGACAGGGGGGGACAATCAGCCCCAGCATTTT. Protein sequence: CSVGTGGDNQPQHF.

The V and J genes are TRBV10-3 and TRBJ1-5; 7 bases are a match to TRBD1. This CDR3 has 14 amino acids. Germline V gene data show CDR1 as ENHRY and CDR2 as SYGVKD. Trimming at V came to 3 bases and at J to 4 bases, leaving 3 bases not matched to a gene. The CDR3 protein is CAISDGTENQPQHF. In DNA form, the CDR3 reads TGTGCCATCAGTGACGGGACAGAAAATCAGCCCCAGCATTTT.

This rearrangement joins TRBV5-5 to TRBJ1-1; a possible D gene is TRBD1 (6 bases). The CDR3 runs to 13 residues. Germline V gene data show CDR1 as SGHKS and CDR2 as YYEKEE (reference sequence). V lost 6 bases, J lost 2 bases, and 11 bases lay in between. The CDR3 DNA reads TGTGCCAGCACCTGGGGGGGCAACACTGAAGCTTTCTTT. Amino acids: CASTWGGNTEAFF.

This clone has more than one count but fewer than ten. The same CDR3 also results from other DNA sequences found in this sample. The CDR3 sequence: CASSPGQVNYEQYF. Written as DNA, the CDR3 is TGTGCCAGCAGCCCAGGACAGGTGAACTACGAGCAGTACTTC. V is TRBV7-9 and J is TRBJ2-7; 7 bases are shared with TRBD1. Germline assignment: CDR1 SEHNR and CDR2 FQNEAQ (reference sequence). CDR3 length: 14 residues. V dropped 5 bases and J dropped 3; count of bases not matched to a gene: 7.

The J gene is TRBJ2-5, the V gene TRBV7-9, with TRBD2 matching over 8 bases. This CDR3 has 14 amino acids. Germline assignment: CDR1 SEHNR and CDR2 FQNEAQ (reference sequence). J was trimmed by 5 bases and V by 4 bases; bases with no gene match: 6. The CDR3 spells CASSSPGLVETQYF. The DNA for the CDR3 is TGTGCCAGCAGCTCTCCGGGACTAGTGGAGACCCAGTACTTC.

The gene calls are TRBV19 and TRBJ1-1, with D unclear. This CDR3 has 14 residues. Trimming removed 7 bases from V and 6 bases from J, with 18 bases in between. Per the germline V gene, CDR1 is LNHDA and CDR2 is SQIVND (reference sequence). The CDR3 sequence is CASTTTVGASEAFF. The CDR3 DNA is TGTGCCAGTACTACTACTGTTGGTGCGTCTGAAGCTTTCTTT. Full variable domain (missing parts from reference TRBV19 and TRBJ1-1): DGGITQSPKYLFRKEGQNVTLSCEQNLNHDAMYWYRQDPGQGLRLIYYSQIVNDFQKGDIAEGYSVSREKKESFPLTVTSAQKNPTAFYLCASTTTVGASEAFFGQGTRLTVV.

The rearrangement joins TRBV7-9 to TRBJ2-3; 12 bases agree with TRBD2. This CDR3 comprises 16 residues. The ends lost 4 bases at V and 1 base at J; junction bases unmatched: 3. Germline CDR1 SEHNR, CDR2 FQNEAQ (reference sequence). CDR3 protein: CASSSRLAGGTDTQYF. The CDR3 DNA reads as TGTGCCAGCAGCTCCCGACTAGCGGGGGGCACAGATACGCAGTATTTT.

For the CDR3, the DNA is TGTGCCAGCTCACCGCCGGGACTGCAAGACACCGGGGAGCTGTTTTTT. Encoded protein: CASSPPGLQDTGELFF. The chain joins TRBV18 to TRBJ2-2; maybe TRBD2 (6 bases). Germline CDR1 KGHSH, CDR2 LQKENI. The CDR3 totals 16 residues. V dropped 3 bases and J dropped 3 bases, with 14 bases sitting between them.

This clone showed up just a few times. This chain links TRBV5-4 with TRBJ1-1; 7 positions match TRBD1. V gave up 3 bases and J gave up 5 bases; unmatched junction bases: 4. Germline lookup yields CDR1 SGHNT and CDR2 YYREEE (reference sequence). CDR3 length: 13 amino acids. Here the CDR3 reads CASSSQGRTEAFF. The CDR3 DNA is TGTGCCAGCAGCTCACAGGGGAGGACTGAAGCTTTCTTT.

The genes are TRBV4-3 and TRBJ2-7, with TRBD2 matching over 9 bases. In germline, CDR1 is LGHNA, CDR2 YSLEER. Trimming removed 2 bases from V and 2 bases from J; junction bases left unmatched: 7. The CDR3 runs to 16 residues. CDR3 region: CASSQRLAEGTYEQYF. CDR3 coding DNA: TGCGCCAGCAGCCAAAGACTAGCGGAGGGGACCTACGAGCAGTACTTC.

The V and J genes are TRBV9 and TRBJ1-2; D gene uncertain. This CDR3 contains 15 residues. Germline V gene data show CDR1 as SGDLS and CDR2 as YYNGEE. V was pared by 0 bases and J by 0 bases, with 9 bases between. This CDR3 is CASSVDSSPNYGYTF. CDR3 nucleotides: TGTGCCAGCAGCGTAGACAGTTCGCCTAACTATGGCTACACCTTC.

The rearrangement uses TRBV18 and TRBJ1-1, with 8 bases fitting TRBD1. V gave up 3 bases and J gave up 1 base; unmatched junction bases: 10. The CDR3 totals 17 residues. Germline CDR1 is KGHSH and CDR2 is LQKENI. The CDR3 sequence is CASSPRQGSLANTEAFF. CDR3 nucleotides: TGTGCCAGCTCACCTCGACAGGGGTCCTTGGCGAACACTGAAGCTTTCTTT.

Notes on this clone: A read error may account for a junction end that differs from germline. J is TRBJ1-6 and V is TRBV9, with 7 bases fitting TRBD1. This CDR3 spans 12 amino acids. CDR1 is SGDLS, CDR2 YYNGEE, per germline. The DNA for the CDR3 is TGTGCCAGCAGCCTAAAGGACAGGAGTTACCCCTTT. Translated: CASSLKDRSYPF.

The V and J genes are TRBV19 and TRBJ2-1; D perhaps matches TRBD2 (6 bases). The CDR3 extends over 14 amino acids. The V end lost 7 bases, the J end lost 10 bases, and 20 bases lay between the germline ends. Germline V gene sequence: CDR1 LNHDA, CDR2 SQIVND (reference sequence). This CDR3 is CASIPAGALGEQFF. CDR3 sequence (DNA): TGTGCCAGTATACCAGCGGGTGCCCTTGGGGAGCAGTTCTTC. Filled out from reference TRBV19 and TRBJ2-1, the complete variable domain reads DGGITQSPKYLFRKEGQNVTLSCEQNLNHDAMYWYRQDPGQGLRLIYYSQIVNDFQKGDIAEGYSVSREKKESFPLTVTSAQKNPTAFYLCASIPAGALGEQFFGPGTRLTVL.

This chain joins TRBV6-5 and TRBJ2-1; 11 positions agree with TRBD2. Germline V gene lookup returns CDR1 MNHEY and CDR2 SVGAGI. Trimming cost V 7 bases and J 7 bases; bases outside gene matches: 3. The CDR3 extends over 13 amino acids. In DNA, the CDR3 is TGTGCCAGCATGGCTAGCGGGAGGAATGAGCAGTTCTTC. Amino acid sequence: CASMASGRNEQFF.

This chain's CDR3 is CASWAGVNTEAFF. CDR3 nucleotides: TGCGCCAGCTGGGCAGGGGTGAACACTGAAGCTTTCTTT. The chain links TRBV10-2 to TRBJ1-1, with D maybe TRBD1 (6 bases). The CDR3 sequence is 13 residues long. Germline lookup yields CDR1 WSHSY and CDR2 SAAADI. Trimming left V 8 bases short and J 0 bases short, with 10 bases between.

This clone was seen a few times. The chain uses TRBV5-1 and TRBJ2-1, with TRBD1 matching 8 bases. There are 15 residues in the CDR3. The V segment lost 0 bases and the J segment 3 bases; nucleotides outside the gene matches: 2. Germline CDR1 SGHRS, CDR2 YFSETQ. DNA for the CDR3: TGCGCCAGCAGCTTGGTGGACAGGGACTACAATGAGCAGTTCTTC. It is translated as CASSLVDRDYNEQFF.

Details on this clone: At the DNA level, this CDR3 is encoded by other sequences in the same sample as well. The chain links TRBV5-1 to TRBJ1-2; tentative D call: TRBD1 (5 bases). Germline values: CDR1 SGHRS, CDR2 YFSETQ. The CDR3 contains 14 residues. Trimming stripped 4 bases from V and 3 bases from J, with 13 bases between. CDR3 coding DNA: TGCGCCAGCAGCCGGTCGGGAGGGGACTATGGCTACACCTTC. As protein: CASSRSGGDYGYTF.

The genes are TRBV5-1 and TRBJ2-1, with 12 bases that match TRBD2. This CDR3 region has 15 residues. Germline loops: CDR1 SGHRS, CDR2 YFSETQ. With 4 bases clipped from V and 9 bases from J, the junction kept 8 bases outside the gene matches. Here the CDR3 DNA reads TGCGCCAGCAGCCCTCTAGCGGGGGGGCCTGGTGAGCAGTTCTTC. Translated, it gives CASSPLAGGPGEQFF.

V and J are TRBV10-3 and TRBJ2-2, with a weak D call TRBD1 (5 bases). Deletions cut 6 bases from V and 0 bases from J, with 14 bases between. This CDR3 is built from 16 residues. CDR1 is ENHRY and CDR2 is SYGVKD in the germline V gene. CDR3 nucleotides: TGTGCCATCAGCCGCAGACAGAGCACGAACACCGGGGAGCTGTTTTTT. It specifies CAISRRQSTNTGELFF.

This clone was seen a few times. This chain uses TRBV7-9 with TRBJ2-1; 7 nucleotides align to TRBD1. Looked up from germline, CDR1 is SEHNR and CDR2 is FQNEAQ (reference sequence). The V segment lost 1 base and the J segment 9 bases; nucleotides outside the gene matches: 3. The CDR3 consists of 13 residues. This CDR3 is CASSLEGASEQFF. CDR3 coding DNA: TGTGCCAGCAGCTTAGAGGGGGCGAGTGAGCAGTTCTTC.

The chain combines TRBV11-2 with TRBJ2-1; D gene uncertain. The V end was cut by 3 bases, the J end by 7 bases, with 4 bases between. Germline V gives CDR1 SGHAT, CDR2 FQNNGV. The CDR3 totals 11 residues. This CDR3 reads CASSFGNEQFF. For the CDR3, the DNA is TGTGCCAGCAGCTTCGGGAATGAGCAGTTCTTC.

This clone showed up just once. CDR3 region: CASSPRGGPGELFF. As DNA, the CDR3 is TGTGCCAGCTCACCGCGCGGGGGACCCGGGGAGCTGTTTTTT. V gene TRBV18 combines with J gene TRBJ2-2; 7 nucleotides line up with TRBD2. The germline V gene encodes CDR1 KGHSH and CDR2 LQKENI. V gave up 3 bases and J gave up 6 bases; unmatched junction bases: 4. The length of the CDR3 is 14 residues. The entire variable domain, with the rest obtained from reference TRBV18 and TRBJ2-2, is as follows: NAGVMQNPRHLVRRRGQEARLRCSPMKGHSHVYWYRQLPEEGLKFMVYLQKENIIDESGMPKERFSAEFPKEGPSILRIQQVVRGDSAAYFCASSPRGGPGELFFGEGSRLTVL.

The chain is built from TRBV7-2 and TRBJ2-6; D gene uncertain. The CDR3 is 15 residues long. Germline assignment: CDR1 SGHTA and CDR2 FQGNSA. V lost 4 bases, J lost 0 bases, and 7 bases lay in between. The CDR3 DNA follows: TGTGCCAGCAGCTATCACACCTCTGGGGCCAACGTCCTGACTTTC. It is translated as CASSYHTSGANVLTF.

The chain carries TRBV4-1 and TRBJ1-1; 7 bases agree with TRBD1. This CDR3 spans 15 amino acids. CDR1 and CDR2 (germline): MGHRA, YSYEKL. The V segment lost 3 bases and the J segment 0 bases; nucleotides outside the gene matches: 4. This CDR3 reads CASSHSTGMNTEAFF. The DNA for the CDR3 is TGCGCCAGCAGCCATTCGACAGGGATGAACACTGAAGCTTTCTTT.